A single sample gave rise to the 5 T cell receptor beta chains below, sequenced in a study of tumor-infiltrating lymphocytes in primary liver carcinoma. Unsorted bulk tissue of about 18-32 mg yielded co-extracted RNA and DNA. Total RNA (roughly 540 ng) served as template for TCR beta cDNA synthesis primed by a constant-region primer. Nested multiplex PCR, run for three rounds with slightly modified ARM-PCR, yielded TCR beta libraries. Forward primers for TRBV1-TRBV30 and a C-beta reverse primer served the first two PCR rounds, at approximately 10 cycles each. TCRdb re-derived calls from the multiplex PCR reads in MiXCR, one entry per CDR3 protein. The table includes about 97,000 distinct CDR3 sequences, approximately 70% detected once. Sequenced material: liver tumor tissue from sampling region 2. As to subset: tumor region T2, inferior pole. The receptors derive from a woman aged 55-70 years with primary liver carcinoma and hepatitis B virus infection.

A single count supports this clonotype. Just one base apart from a much larger clone, this may be a read error. The chain has TRBV5-6 and TRBJ1-2; D unresolved. Germline V lookup: CDR1 SGHDT, CDR2 YYEEEE. CDR3 length: 15 amino acids. CDR3 sequence reads: CASNLGRRANYGYTF. CDR3 DNA sequence: TGTGCCAGCAACTTGGGCCGGCGGGCTAACTATGGCTACACCTTC.

This clonotype was seen a handful of times. The CDR3 loop is CASNFIANNEQFF. The CDR3 coding sequence is TGTGCCAGCAACTTTATAGCAAACAATGAGCAGTTCTTC. The rearrangement uses TRBV2 and TRBJ2-1, with unresolved D. The CDR3 totals 13 residues. Germline V gives CDR1 SNHLY, CDR2 FYNNEI. Deletions cut 7 bases from V and 5 bases from J, with 12 bases between.

V and J are TRBV9 and TRBJ1-2; D not certain. Between the trimmed V and J ends, which lost 4 bases and 2 bases, there was a span of 12 bases. This CDR3 has 14 residues. Germline loops: CDR1 SGDLS, CDR2 YYNGEE. The CDR3 loop reads CASSYRIGNYGYTF. In nucleotides, the CDR3 is TGTGCCAGCAGCTATCGGATAGGGAACTATGGCTACACCTTC.

With respect to this clonotype: The CDR3 does not end in the conserved phenylalanine or tryptophan, so this is likely a read error. Written as DNA, the CDR3 is TGTGCCATCGGTGAGCGGGAGGCCTACGAGCAGTACTTA. The encoded protein is CAIGEREAYEQYL. The rearrangement uses TRBV10-3 and TRBJ2-7; 9 positions match TRBD2. The germline CDR1 and CDR2 sequences are ENHRY and SYGVKD. This CDR3 comprises 13 residues.

Ten or more counts support this clonotype. The chain carries TRBV28 and TRBJ2-7; a possible D gene is TRBD2 (5 bases). With 3 bases removed from V and 0 bases from J, the gap between germline ends came to 18 bases. The CDR3 sequence is 17 residues long. Germline-derived CDR1 and CDR2 are MDHEN and SYDVKM. The CDR3 protein is CASSFFRLAEDSYEQYF. CDR3 DNA sequence: TGTGCCAGCAGTTTCTTCCGGCTAGCCGAAGACTCCTACGAGCAGTACTTC.